The 3 T cell receptor beta chains below were found in one sample sequenced in a study of T cell repertoires in cytomegalovirus infection. TCRdb used MiXCR to reprocess the reads, holding one entry per CDR3 protein. The sample holds 310,000 or so distinct CDR3 sequences, about 9.2% seen once. Sample: PBMCs. All receptors derive from a human donor in good health (CMV status not recorded). Some clones in this sample may be carry-over from other donors' samples.

This clonotype was counted a few times. The DNA is left out, because the CDR3 cannot be placed on it with certainty; the CDR3 is given as TCRdb lists it. The rearrangement joins TRBV3-1 to TRBJ2-1; TRBD2, as called in the table, went unchecked against the DNA. The CDR3 length is 13 residues, termini included. Germline V gene lookup returns CDR1 LGHDT and CDR2 YNNKEL (reference sequence). The CDR3 reads CASSPVAGGARVF.

This clonotype appeared many times. The V call is TRBV15, the J call TRBJ2-7, with a weak D call TRBD1 (5 bases). The germline V gene encodes CDR1 LNHNV and CDR2 YYDKDF (reference sequence). Trimming removed 0 bases at V and 4 bases at J, with 7 bases between. The CDR3 loop spans 13 amino acids. Here the CDR3 DNA reads TGTGCCACCAGCAGAGATCAGGGTTACGAGCAGTACGTC. It yields the protein CATSRDQGYEQYV.

The chain combines TRBV19 with TRBJ2-2; TRBD1 is a possible D gene (5 bases). The length of the CDR3 is 14 residues. Per germline, CDR1 LNHDA and CDR2 SQIVND (reference sequence). Trimming left V 7 bases short and J 0 bases short, with 9 bases between. CDR3 bases: TGTGCCAGTACCAGGACACCGAACACCGGGGAGCTGTTTTTT. It specifies CASTRTPNTGELFF. The complete variable domain, with remaining parts taken from reference TRBV19 and TRBJ2-2, reads DGGITQSPKYLFRKEGQNVTLSCEQNLNHDAMYWYRQDPGQGLRLIYYSQIVNDFQKGDIAEGYSVSREKKESFPLTVTSAQKNPTAFYLCASTRTPNTGELFFGEGSRLTVL.